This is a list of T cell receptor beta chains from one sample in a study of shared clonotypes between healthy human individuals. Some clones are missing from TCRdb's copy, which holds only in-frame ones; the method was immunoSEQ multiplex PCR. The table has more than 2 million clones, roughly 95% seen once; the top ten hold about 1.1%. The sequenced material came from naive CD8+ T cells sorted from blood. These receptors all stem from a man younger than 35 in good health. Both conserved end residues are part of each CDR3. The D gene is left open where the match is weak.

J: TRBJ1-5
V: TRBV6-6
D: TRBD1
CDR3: CASSQLGGTGYQPQHF
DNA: TGTGCCAGCAGTCAACTCGGGGGGACAGGGTATCAGCCCCAGCATTTT

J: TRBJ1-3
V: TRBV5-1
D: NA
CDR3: CASSPDHSGNTIYF
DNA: TGCGCCAGCAGCCCCGATCACTCTGGAAACACCATATATTTT

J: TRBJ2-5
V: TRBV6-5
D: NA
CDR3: CASSYDVTGGGETQYF
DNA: TGTGCCAGCAGTTACGATGTTACGGGGGGCGGAGAGACCCAGTACTTC

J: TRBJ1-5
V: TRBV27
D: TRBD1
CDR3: CASRPGQGNQPQHF
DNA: TGTGCCAGCAGGCCGGGACAGGGTAATCAGCCCCAGCATTTT

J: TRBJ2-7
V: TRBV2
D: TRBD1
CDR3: CASSEVGQLSYEQYF
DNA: TGTGCCAGCAGTGAGGTGGGACAGCTCTCCTACGAGCAGTACTTC

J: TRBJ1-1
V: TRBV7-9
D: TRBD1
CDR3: CASSSGTGGGEAFF
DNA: TGTGCCAGCAGCTCGGGAACAGGGGGCGGGGAAGCTTTCTTT

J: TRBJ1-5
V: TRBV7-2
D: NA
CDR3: CASSLTNQPQHF
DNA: TGTGCCAGCAGCTTAACGAATCAGCCCCAGCATTTT

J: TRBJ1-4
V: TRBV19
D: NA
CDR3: CASNAGGQWFF
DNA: TGTGCCAGTAACGCCGGAGGACAATGGTTTTTT

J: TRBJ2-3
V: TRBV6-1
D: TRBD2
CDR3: CASSEVPSGVSGLTDTQYF
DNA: TGTGCCAGCAGTGAAGTGCCTAGCGGTGTTAGCGGTCTCACAGATACGCAGTATTTT

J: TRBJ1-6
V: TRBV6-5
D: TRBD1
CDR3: CASSYDRDGSPLHF
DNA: TGTGCCAGCAGCTACGACAGGGACGGTTCACCCCTCCACTTT

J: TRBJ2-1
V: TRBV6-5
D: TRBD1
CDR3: CASSYEGQGNKFF
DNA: TGTGCCAGCAGTTACGAAGGACAGGGGAATAAGTTCTTC

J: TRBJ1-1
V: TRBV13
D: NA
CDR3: CATTGGLYTEAFF
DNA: TGTGCCACCACAGGAGGACTCTACACTGAAGCTTTCTTT

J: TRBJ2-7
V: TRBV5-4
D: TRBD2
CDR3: CASSELAGGRYEQYF
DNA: TGTGCCAGCAGCGAACTAGCGGGAGGACGATACGAGCAGTACTTC

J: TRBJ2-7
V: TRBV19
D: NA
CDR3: CASSIGQPYEQYF
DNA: TGTGCCAGTAGTATTGGACAGCCCTACGAGCAGTACTTC

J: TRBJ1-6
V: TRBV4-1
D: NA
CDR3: CASSQVGRTLGALHF
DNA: TGCGCCAGCAGCCAAGTTGGCAGGACGTTGGGGGCCCTCCACTTT

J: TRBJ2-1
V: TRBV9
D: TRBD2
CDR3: CASSVAGGRGEQFF
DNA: TGTGCCAGCAGCGTAGCGGGGGGGCGCGGTGAGCAGTTCTTC